The clone carrying this TCR beta chain was recorded a few times. The authors' processing: The assay estimated nucleated cells by amplifying reference gene primers. Profiling relied on immunoSEQ multiplex PCR, and the TCRdb table lists in-frame clones only, not all of them. Clone size and the V and J calls come from that table; the DNA yielded D and trimming. This sample has under 200,000 clones, with over 80% found just once. The source of the sample is a study of blood T cell repertoires in COVID-19. V was pared by 11 bases and J by 5 bases, with 13 bases of the junction left unmatched. This CDR3 is 14 amino acids long. CDR1 is MNHEY, CDR2 SVGAGI, per germline.

The J gene is TRBJ2-7, the V gene TRBV6-5; TRBD1 agrees at 9 bases. The TCR originated in a woman in her sixties or seventies with acute or convalescent COVID-19. The specimen was peripheral blood. The CDR3 region is CALVRGQGRNEQYF. The CDR3 nucleotides are TGTGCCTTGGTAAGAGGACAGGGGCGGAACGAGCAGTACTTC.